This TCR beta chain appears in the sequencing data of a study of graft-versus-host responses after intestinal transplantation. Study overall: Induction using anti-thymocyte globulin, followed by tacrolimus and steroids for around 3 years, was given to all recipients.

This CDR3 comprises 14 residues. CDR1 is SGHNT, CDR2 YENEEA, per germline. V lost 2 bases and J 5 bases, leaving 11 bases between the germline ends. General observations from the study: When patients had graft-donor T cell macrochimerism, their allografts held high graft-versus-host to host-versus-graft clonal ratios.

Repertoires were generated with immunoSEQ multiplex PCR, while TCRdb's copy carries only in-frame clones and drops some. This table has 90,000 to 130,000 clones, around 90% appearing once. A word on this clone: What it binds is unknown.

This material consisted of unstimulated CD4+ T cells sorted from spleen or lymph node cells, taken before transplant. The TCR was taken from a human donor who was the organ donor for an intestinal transplant. The chain has TRBV11-3 and TRBJ2-3, with D possibly being TRBD1 or TRBD2 (5 bases each). The CDR3 reads CASSLRQGVDTQYF. CDR3 nucleotide sequence: TGTGCCAGCAGCTTACGTCAGGGAGTAGATACGCAGTATTTT.